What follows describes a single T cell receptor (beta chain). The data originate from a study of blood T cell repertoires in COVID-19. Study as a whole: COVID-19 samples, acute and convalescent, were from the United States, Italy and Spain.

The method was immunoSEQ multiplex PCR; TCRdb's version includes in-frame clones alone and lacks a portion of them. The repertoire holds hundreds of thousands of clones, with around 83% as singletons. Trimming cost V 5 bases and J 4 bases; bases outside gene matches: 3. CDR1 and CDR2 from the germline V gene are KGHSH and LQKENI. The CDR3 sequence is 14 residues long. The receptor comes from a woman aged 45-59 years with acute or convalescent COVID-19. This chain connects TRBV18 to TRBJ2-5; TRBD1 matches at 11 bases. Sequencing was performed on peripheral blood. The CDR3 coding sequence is TGTGCCAGCTCAGGACAGGGGGCCGGAGAGACCCAGTACTTC. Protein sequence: CASSGQGAGETQYF.